The text below deals with one TCR beta chain. What it binds is not known. The sample belongs to a study of PD-1 blockade in classical Hodgkin lymphoma. Points from the study as a whole: Exclusion applied to patients who initiated nivolumab less than 1 year following ASCT. While CD8+ TCR diversity did not rise significantly by C4D1, CD4+ TCR diversity did.

The V gene's germline CDR1 is SGHAT and CDR2 FQDESV (reference sequence). There are 15 residues in the CDR3. Unmatched junction bases numbered 8, after V lost 4 bases and J lost 9 bases. Time point denoted: cycle 4 day 1 (C4D1), after more than five weeks of nivolumab. All the patients suffered relapse after autologous stem cell transplantation, and brentuximab vedotin exposure differed. Here immunoSEQ multiplex PCR was the method, and the copy in TCRdb shows in-frame clones only, minus some. The table lists more than 30,000 clones, just over 75% of them singletons. Source: peripheral blood mononuclear cells (PBMCs), taken before the fourth cycle of nivolumab. V usage is TRBV11-1 and J usage is TRBJ2-5, with TRBD2 identical over 13 bases. The TCR comes from a human donor with classical Hodgkin lymphoma. CDR3 region: CASSSGLAGAAAQYF. CDR3 in DNA: TGTGCCAGCAGCTCCGGACTAGCGGGGGCAGCGGCCCAGTACTTC.